This T cell receptor (beta chain) stems from a study of early T cells in non-severe SARS-CoV-2 infection. TCRdb fed the 5' RACE reads into MiXCR, producing one record per CDR3 protein. This repertoire shows approximately 68,000 distinct CDR3 sequences, about a tenth found once; its top ten account for approximately 8%. This clonotype was detected ten times or more. The CDR3 length is 15 residues. Germline V gene lookup returns CDR1 ENHRY and CDR2 SYGVKD. V was trimmed by 9 bases and J by 0 bases, leaving 16 bases between them. Sequencing was performed on whole blood, taken at baseline. The receptor comes from an adult who was a healthcare worker with PCR-confirmed SARS-CoV-2 infection or an uninfected control (not recorded which). The chain uses TRBV10-3 and TRBJ2-3, with D perhaps matching TRBD1 (5 bases). CDR3 region: CAITDTGKSTDTQYF. CDR3 coding DNA: TGTGCCATTACCGATACAGGAAAGAGCACAGATACGCAGTATTTT.